This T cell receptor beta chain was captured in a study of spatial heterogeneity in lung cancer. Study background: Donation came from 70 or so patients with untreated early-stage non-small cell lung cancer. Available follow-up PBMC samples were sequenced, at a median of roughly 2 years post-resection.

The CDR3 loop spans 15 amino acids. Germline V lookup: CDR1 LNHNV, CDR2 YYDKDF (reference sequence). On this clonotype: The junction and the germline gene differ at one end; a read error may be behind it.

Documented time point: blood at routine non-recurrence follow-up after resection. The authors sequenced whole RNA from tumor, nontumor lung or frozen PBMC without sorting. MiXCR, applied by TCRdb to the 5' RACE reads, yields one record per CDR3 protein. In the table there are over 85,000 distinct CDR3 sequences, less than 20% of which are singletons. This material consisted of PBMCs, taken at follow-up. The gene calls are TRBV15 and TRBJ2-1; TRBD2 matches 8 bases. This TCR came from a male donor with early-stage non-small cell lung cancer. In DNA, the CDR3 is TGTGCCATCAGCAGAGACCGGGAGGGCTTTAATGAGCAGTTCTTC. Translated: CAISRDREGFNEQFF.